This T cell receptor beta chain is drawn from a study of T cells after yellow fever vaccination. TCRdb re-called the 5' RACE reads through MiXCR, storing one row per CDR3 protein. The profile shows roughly 400,000 distinct CDR3 sequences, around 20% of them singletons. This clonotype has only a few counts. V shed 6 bases, J shed 3 bases, and the junction held 4 bases outside the gene matches. The CDR3 covers 14 residues. The germline CDR1 and CDR2 sequences are MNHEY and SVGAGI. The rearrangement links TRBV6-5 to TRBJ2-7, with 11 bases matching TRBD2. This TCR was sampled from a man aged 18 to 30 who received the YFV17D yellow fever vaccine. This sample comprised PBMCs, obtained before the yellow fever booster vaccination. The CDR3 DNA reads TGTGCCAGCAGCAGACTAGCGGGGAGCTACGAGCAGTACTTC. This gives the protein CASSRLAGSYEQYF.